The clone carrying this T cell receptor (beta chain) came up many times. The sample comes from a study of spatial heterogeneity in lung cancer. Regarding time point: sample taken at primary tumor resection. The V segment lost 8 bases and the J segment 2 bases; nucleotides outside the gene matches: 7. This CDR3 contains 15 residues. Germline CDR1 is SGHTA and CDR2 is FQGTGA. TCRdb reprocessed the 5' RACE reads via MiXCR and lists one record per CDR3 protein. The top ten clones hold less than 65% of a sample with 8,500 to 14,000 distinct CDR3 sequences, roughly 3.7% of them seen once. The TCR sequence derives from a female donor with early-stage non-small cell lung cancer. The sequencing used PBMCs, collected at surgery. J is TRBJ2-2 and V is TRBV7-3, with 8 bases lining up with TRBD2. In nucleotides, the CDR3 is TGTGCCAGCGGACCCAGCGGGGGTAACACCGGGGAGCTGTTTTTT. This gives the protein CASGPSGGNTGELFF. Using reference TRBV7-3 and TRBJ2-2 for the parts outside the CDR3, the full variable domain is GAGVSQTPSNKVTEKGKYVELRCDPISGHTALYWYRQSLGQGPEFLIYFQGTGAADDSGLPNDRFFAVRPEGSVSTLKIQRTERGDSAVYLCASGPSGGNTGELFFGEGSRLTVL.